This T cell receptor (beta chain) is drawn from a study of blood T cell repertoires in COVID-19. V lost 6 bases, J lost 1 base, and 7 bases stayed unmatched. Germline V gene data show CDR1 as ENHRY and CDR2 as SYGVKD. This CDR3 region has 16 residues. As handled by the study authors: Cell counts per sample came from amplifying reference gene primers. The method was immunoSEQ multiplex PCR; TCRdb's version includes in-frame clones alone and lacks a portion of them. That table furnishes V, J and clone size, whereas the DNA furnished D and trimming. This sample yields some 64,000 clones, of which roughly 80% are seen a single time; 15% to 20% belongs to the top ten.

This TCR came from a man aged 60-69 years with COVID-19, enrolled during active disease. The sequenced sample was peripheral blood. The chain uses TRBV10-3 and TRBJ2-2; 8 bases are shared with TRBD1. The CDR3 DNA follows: TGTGCCATCAGAAACTCCGGGACAGGGAACACCGGGGAGCTGTTTTTT. This gives the protein CAIRNSGTGNTGELFF.